The TCR beta chain described here comes from a study of shared clonotypes between healthy human individuals. Trimming left V 1 base short and J 0 bases short, with 13 bases between. The CDR3 length is 17 residues. The V gene's germline CDR1 is KGHSH and CDR2 LQKENI. The repertoire was sequenced with immunoSEQ multiplex PCR; TCRdb's copy has only in-frame clones and lacks some. The sample includes about 1.5 million clones, about 98% of them seen just once. In regard to this clone: The antigen is unknown.

General observations from the study: Researchers found naive subsets generally carried larger estimated richness than memory subsets.

Material for sequencing was naive CD4+ T cells sorted from blood. This sample's subset: CD45RA+ positively selected. The J gene is TRBJ2-1, the V gene TRBV18, with a weak D call TRBD2 (6 bases). This receptor was obtained from a man between 25 and 39 years old in good health. The CDR3, as DNA: TGTGCCAGCTCACCACTGCCCCCCGGGAGCTCCTACAATGAGCAGTTCTTC. This codes for CASSPLPPGSSYNEQFF.